This is a list of T cell receptor beta chains from one sample in a study of T cell clonotyping in hematopoietic cell transplantation. TCRdb's table, derived via immunoSEQ multiplex PCR, lists solely in-frame clones and lacks some. The data show 5,500 to 7,500 clones, around 80% seen once. The sample consisted of peripheral blood mononuclear cells, taken before stem cell transplant. The receptor set was obtained from a woman between 45 and 65 years old with acute myeloid leukemia. Some clones in this sample may be carry-over from other donors' samples. CDR3s include the opening cysteine and the closing phenylalanine or tryptophan. Fields, in order: clone size, D gene, V gene, J gene, CDR3 protein, CDR3 DNA. A D gene is named only where the DNA matches it firmly. A clone size is listed for some rows: how often the clone was seen (once, few, many), or a class if it is expanded.

>once|NA|TRBV7-9|TRBJ2-7
CASSSLDGTYEQYF
TGTGCCAGCAGCTCCCTTGACGGAACCTACGAGCAGTACTTC
>NA|TRBD1|TRBV27|TRBJ2-5
CASSLQQGPRYQETQYF
TGTGCCAGCAGTTTACAACAGGGGCCTAGGTACCAAGAGACCCAGTACTTC
>once|NA|TRBV29-1|TRBJ2-3
CSVVGSLQSDTQYF
TGCAGCGTTGTGGGATCCCTGCAGTCCGATACGCAGTATTTT
>NA|NA|TRBV2|TRBJ2-5
CASSEQEETQYF
TGTGCCAGCAGTGAGCAGGAAGAGACCCAGTACTTC
>NA|NA|TRBV30|TRBJ2-1
CAWAASPYNEQFF
TGTGCCTGGGCTGCTAGCCCCTACAATGAGCAGTTCTTC
>NA|NA|TRBV11-1|TRBJ2-7
CASSTRRMKQYF
TGTGCCAGCAGCACCCGAAGGATGAAGCAGTACTTC
>NA|NA|TRBV11-2|TRBJ1-4
CASSFSRQEKLFF
TGTGCCAGCAGCTTCAGCCGTCAGGAAAAACTGTTTTTT
>NA|TRBD1|TRBV6-1|TRBJ1-1
CASSDSNRQGEAFF
TGTGCCAGCAGTGACTCGAACCGACAGGGTGAAGCTTTCTTT
>NA|NA|TRBV13|TRBJ2-7
CASSGGRGEQYF
TGTGCCAGCAGCGGGGGAAGGGGCGAGCAGTACTTC
>NA|TRBD1|TRBV5-8|TRBJ1-5
CASSTGTGDNQPQHF
TGTGCCAGCAGCACCGGGACAGGGGACAATCAGCCCCAGCATTTT
>NA|TRBD1|TRBV5-1|TRBJ2-7
CASSRGQGALGEQYF
TGCGCCAGCAGCCGGGGACAGGGGGCTTTGGGCGAGCAGTACTTC
>NA|NA|TRBV30|TRBJ2-7
CAWIIPAGESCEQYF
TGTGCCTGGATAATCCCCGCAGGGGAATCGTGCGAGCAGTACTTC
>NA|NA|TRBV2|TRBJ2-1
CASQAAPDLWRNEQFF
TGTGCCAGCCAAGCCGCGCCAGATTTATGGAGGAATGAGCAGTTCTTC
>NA|TRBD2|TRBV5-1|TRBJ2-4
CASSLTSGGAFGIQYF
TGCGCCAGCAGCTTGACTAGCGGGGGGGCCTTTGGCATTCAGTACTTC
>NA|TRBD2|TRBV11-2|TRBJ2-7
CASSSTSGRAYEQYF
TGTGCCAGCAGCTCAACTAGCGGGAGGGCTTACGAGCAGTACTTC
>NA|NA|TRBV29-1|TRBJ1-5
CSARDNFNQPQHF
TGCAGCGCTCGGGACAACTTCAATCAGCCCCAGCATTTT
>NA|NA|TRBV1|TRBJ1-2
CTSSLLRVRVYGYTF
TGCACCAGCAGCCTCCTCCGGGTGAGGGTCTATGGCTACACCTTC
>NA|TRBD2|TRBV7-6|TRBJ2-2
CASSDGTSGTAGELFF
TGTGCCAGCAGCGATGGGACTAGCGGAACGGCCGGGGAGCTGTTTTTT
>NA|NA|TRBV19|TRBJ1-1
CAVRPGDRNTEAFF
TGTGCCGTCAGGCCGGGGGATAGGAACACTGAAGCTTTCTTT
>NA|NA|TRBV30|TRBJ1-1
CAWTIGNTEAFF
TGTGCCTGGACTATCGGGAACACTGAAGCTTTCTTT
>NA|NA|TRBV4-3|TRBJ1-5
CASSQGTGTNQPQHF
TGCGCCAGCAGCCAAGGTACCGGGACGAATCAGCCCCAGCATTTT
>NA|NA|TRBV30|TRBJ2-7
CAWSPGHNEQYF
TGTGCCTGGAGTCCGGGACATAACGAGCAGTACTTC
>NA|TRBD1|TRBV7-8|TRBJ2-2
CASSLGQGGSTGELFF
TGTGCCAGCAGCTTAGGACAGGGTGGTAGCACCGGGGAGCTGTTTTTT
>NA|NA|TRBV4-2|TRBJ2-4
CASSQDGNPGVQYF
TGTGCCAGCAGCCAAGATGGGAACCCGGGGGTTCAGTACTTC
>NA|TRBD1|TRBV5-6|TRBJ1-6
CASTITGDRESPLHF
TGTGCCAGCACTATTACTGGGGACAGGGAATCACCCCTCCACTTT
>NA|TRBD2|TRBV15|TRBJ2-7
CATSRKLAGGVEQYF
TGTGCCACCAGCAGAAAACTAGCGGGAGGGGTCGAGCAGTACTTC
>NA|NA|TRBV5-5|TRBJ2-7
CASSSQDRRTYF
TGTGCCAGCAGTTCCCAGGACCGTCGAACGTACTTC
>NA|NA|TRBV9|TRBJ2-3
CASSGEVGETYSTDTQYF
TGTGCCAGCAGCGGAGAGGTCGGAGAAACTTATAGCACAGATACGCAGTATTTT
>NA|TRBD1|TRBV28|TRBJ1-2
CASRSFQGDGGYTF
TGTGCCAGCAGATCCTTTCAGGGGGATGGTGGCTACACCTTC
>NA|NA|TRBV6-1|TRBJ2-7
CASTEQGFQNYEQYF
TGTGCCAGCACCGAACAGGGATTTCAAAACTACGAGCAGTACTTC
>NA|NA|TRBV5-4|TRBJ2-5
CASSLLGEQETQYF
TGTGCCAGCAGCTTGTTGGGGGAACAAGAGACCCAGTACTTC
>NA|NA|TRBV6-6|TRBJ1-4
CASGSTGGTNEKLFF
TGTGCCAGCGGGTCAACAGGCGGAACTAATGAAAAACTGTTTTTT
>NA|NA|TRBV5-5|TRBJ1-3
CASSFGNRNTIYF
TGTGCCAGCAGCTTCGGTAATAGAAACACCATATATTTT
>NA|NA|TRBV7-9|TRBJ2-3
CASSFPQEDITDTQYF
TGTGCCAGCAGCTTTCCGCAGGAAGACATTACAGATACGCAGTATTTT
>NA|TRBD2|TRBV2|TRBJ2-1
CATRASGGPGDEQFF
TGTGCCACCAGGGCCAGCGGGGGGCCGGGGGATGAGCAGTTCTTC
>NA|NA|TRBV15|TRBJ2-7
CATSSLQAGEQYF
TGTGCCACCAGCAGTCTACAGGCGGGGGAGCAGTACTTC
>few|NA|TRBV27|TRBJ1-5
CASRHRVNQPQHF
TGTGCCAGCAGGCATCGGGTAAATCAGCCCCAGCATTTT
>once|NA|TRBV15|TRBJ2-6
CATSSGTPQNNVLTF
TGTGCCACCAGCAGCGGGACTCCTCAAAACAACGTCCTGACTTTC
>NA|NA|TRBV6-5|TRBJ1-2
CASTLWVDYGYTF
TGTGCCAGCACCCTATGGGTCGACTATGGCTACACCTTC
>NA|NA|TRBV10-3|TRBJ2-5
CAISARQEETQYF
TGTGCCATCAGCGCCAGACAGGAAGAGACCCAGTACTTC
>NA|TRBD2|TRBV5-1|TRBJ2-3
CASSLGLAGGSDTQYF
TGCGCCAGCAGCTTGGGACTAGCGGGAGGGTCAGATACGCAGTATTTT
>NA|TRBD2|TRBV11-3|TRBJ2-5
CASSEGTSGDDETQYF
TGTGCCAGCAGCGAAGGGACTAGCGGGGACGATGAGACCCAGTACTTC
>NA|NA|TRBV19|TRBJ2-1
CASSLTGYNEQFF
TGTGCCAGTAGTTTGACAGGCTACAATGAGCAGTTCTTC
>NA|NA|TRBV7-8|TRBJ2-5
CASSLVPTRAQYF
TGTGCCAGCAGCTTAGTCCCGACCAGGGCCCAGTACTTC
>NA|NA|TRBV7-3|TRBJ1-2
CASSLIQSGQTF
TGTGCCAGCAGCTTGATTCAGTCAGGGCAGACCTTC
>NA|TRBD1|TRBV6-5|TRBJ2-7
CASSQGAHEQYF
TGTGCCAGCAGTCAGGGGGCCCACGAGCAGTACTTC
>NA|NA|TRBV5-1|TRBJ2-1
CASSLGSAYNEQFF
TGCGCCAGCAGCTTGGGCTCAGCTTACAATGAGCAGTTCTTC
>NA|TRBD1|TRBV18|TRBJ1-1
CASSPGGDTEAFF
TGTGCCAGCTCTCCAGGGGGAGATACTGAAGCTTTCTTT
>NA|NA|TRBV30|TRBJ1-3
CAWSVPGQRRYSGNTIYF
TGTGCCTGGAGTGTCCCGGGCCAAAGGCGCTACTCTGGAAACACCATATATTTT
>NA|NA|TRBV7-3|TRBJ2-6
CASSLTGANVLTF
TGTGCCAGCAGCTTAACTGGGGCCAACGTCCTGACTTTC
>NA|NA|TRBV2|TRBJ2-5
CASKTSQSVETQYF
TGTGCCAGCAAGACTAGTCAATCGGTAGAGACCCAGTACTTC
>NA|TRBD1|TRBV7-7|TRBJ2-1
CASSAGTGAYNEQFF
TGTGCCAGCAGCGCCGGGACAGGGGCCTACAATGAGCAGTTCTTC